What follows is one T cell receptor (beta chain) and its context. Its antigen remains undetermined. Base qualities are not recorded, but no much larger clone differs from it by a single base. The sample belongs to a study of shared clonotypes between healthy human individuals (dated by TCRdb to about 2020). For the wider study: Two women and a few men aged 18 to 49 years were included in the cohort. For each donor, three plates each were used for CD4 naive and CD4 memory, two plates were used for CD8 naive, and one plate was used for CD8 memory. To estimate repertoire size and how much clonotypes are shared between individuals, the study performed deep sequencing of blood TCR repertoires from five healthy adults. To increase sequencing depth and limit assay-specific biases, TCR repertoire library preparation and sequencing were carried out by different laboratories using diverse techniques. Each donor's leukapheresis produced roughly between roughly 0.85 and 9.5 billion PBMCs. The research as a whole found: Based on pairwise subsampling, the degree of clonotype sharing among donors was expected to be affected by sequencing depth. Incomplete sequencing was indicated by rarefaction of sorted-subset datasets, despite the large sequencing depth. Compared with non-shared clonotypes, the clonotypes found in all four sorted-subset donors had higher generation probabilities. Naive subsets generally had larger estimated clonotype richness than memory subsets did. The genetic and exposure-history diversity represented was limited by the small number of donors. When several donors were compared, the shared fraction of clonotypes was about 5% for naive CD4, approximately 3.3% for naive CD8, about 2.4% for memory CD4, and 0.35% to 0.5% for memory CD8. Sampling was restricted to blood, and TCR repertoires in tissues likely differ from the TCR repertoires found in blood.

Based on the germline V gene, the CDR1 and CDR2 sequences are SGHTA and FQGNSA. Relative to germline, V is 1 base shorter and J is 7 bases shorter, with 17 bases between their ends. Measured from the cysteine to the phenylalanine, the CDR3 is 15 residues long. Left in the record is the CDR3 DNA by itself, 45 bases read in frame from the first base. TCR CDR3 regions were amplified from genomic DNA by multiplex PCR using the deep immunoSEQ assay. Extracted genomic DNA from each cell subset was spread evenly across all wells of several immunoSEQ 96-well plates, with each plate serving as a replicate. Each replicate PCR for sorted subsets received about 200 ng genomic DNA, equal to tens of thousands of T cell genomes. Purified libraries were quantified with a Qubit 3.0 fluorometer, sized on a Bioanalyzer 2100, and re-quantified with the KAPA Library Quantification kit. Each immunoSEQ 96-well plate was sequenced on its own single-read 150-cycle Illumina NextSeq 550 flow cell. In the paper's pipeline: The immunoSEQ output contained only junctional sequences without quality scores, so filtering could not match that applied to full-length reads. To assign V/J genes and CDR3, sequences were annotated against IMGT germline references using PyIR, a Python wrapper for IgBLAST v1.9. Reads were filtered out if the reads had weak V/J assignments (E-value above 1e-6), no CDR3, stop codons, out-of-frame junctions, or ambiguous translated residues. V3J clonotypes were defined as sequences sharing an identical inferred V gene, J gene, and CDR3 amino acid sequence. Percentage overlap between repertoires was calculated by dividing the number of shared unique clonotypes by the size of the smaller repertoire. Three approaches were used to assess repertoire richness: RTK rarefaction, the Chao1 estimator, and Recon v2.1 estimates of unobserved clonotypes. Generation probabilities for all TCRbeta clonotypes obtained by the gDNA method from a handful of donors were computed using OLGA. This immuneACCESS table, as held by TCRdb, lists in-frame sequences with V and J called but not all clones. Of the missing ones, under half trace to an unresolved V gene in checked studies; the others have no known cause. D and trimming were read from the DNA, whereas the V and J calls and clone size are those reported in that table. The table for this sample lists about 980,000 clones; 76% of them were counted only once. Together, the top ten hold approximately 1.5% of the sample.

Healthy HIV-negative adults with no recently reported acute infections or vaccinations were included as donors. All donors were Caucasian adults living in Nashville, Tennessee, USA. CD4+ T cells were enriched through magnetic negative selection, after which naive cells were positively selected on CD45RA and the remaining negative fraction served as the memory subset. Blood was collected by leukapheresis, and PBMCs were isolated by Ficoll-Histopaque density gradient centrifugation and then cryopreserved in liquid nitrogen vapor phase. Purity and quantity of every magnetically sorted T cell population were checked by analytical flow cytometry. From each sorted fraction, genomic DNA was isolated and quantified by UV absorbance on a Nanodrop 2000c.

The specimen sequenced was memory CD4+ T cells sorted from blood. The sample's cell subset or site label is to be understood as: CD45RA-negative fraction. The V and J genes are TRBV7-2 and TRBJ2-7; TRBD2 might be the D gene, on 6 matching bases. The source of this sequence is a man aged 18 to 30 in good health. Here is the DNA: TGTGCCAGCAGCTTAGACTCCACGGGGGTGGGAGAGCAGTACTTC. The resulting protein is CASSLDSTGVGEQYF.